The 18 T cell receptor beta chains in this list originate from one sample, sequenced in a study of blood T cell repertoires in COVID-19. Profiled with immunoSEQ multiplex PCR; TCRdb holds only in-frame clones, not every one. The table includes approximately 100,000 clones, around 89% detected once. Sequencing used peripheral blood. These receptors were obtained from a human donor with acute or convalescent COVID-19. The donor label of this sample is uncertain.

This clone was seen more than once but under ten times. The V gene is TRBV4-2, the J gene TRBJ1-4, with TRBD1 matching 8 bases. V gave up 2 bases and J gave up 4 bases; unmatched junction bases: 3. The CDR3 has 15 residues. Germline V gene data show CDR1 as LGHNA and CDR2 as YNFKEQ. This CDR3 is CASSQTTGGNEKLFF. The CDR3 DNA is TGTGCCAGCAGCCAAACCACAGGGGGTAATGAAAAACTGTTTTTT.

The rearrangement joins TRBV29-1 to TRBJ1-2; D perhaps matches TRBD1 (6 bases). The germline gives CDR1 SQVTM, CDR2 ANQGSEA. The CDR3 has 14 amino acids. V was shortened by 1 base and J by 2 bases, with 11 bases between the two germline ends. CDR3: CSVEGRGRNYGYTF. The CDR3 DNA is TGCAGCGTTGAAGGCAGGGGTAGGAACTATGGCTACACCTTC.

V usage is TRBV9 and J usage is TRBJ2-7; D is uncertain. Germline CDR1 reads SGDLS; CDR2 reads YYNGEE. Trimming shortened V by 0 bases and J by 1 base, and 11 bases separated the two germline ends. This CDR3 has 15 amino acids. The CDR3 DNA sequence: TGTGCCAGCAGCGTAGACTGGCGGAGTTCCTACGAGCAGTACTTC. Encoded protein: CASSVDWRSSYEQYF. Full variable domain (remainder filled in from reference TRBV9 and TRBJ2-7): DSGVTQTPKHLITATGQRVTLRCSPRSGDLSVYWYQQSLDQGLQFLIQYYNGEERAKGNILERFSAQQFPDLHSELNLSSLELGDSALYFCASSVDWRSSYEQYFGPGTRLTVT.

The chain couples TRBV28 to TRBJ2-1; 11 nucleotides match TRBD2. Germline CDR1 is MDHEN and CDR2 is SYDVKM. The length of the CDR3 is 14 residues. V lost 4 bases to trimming and J lost 9 bases; unmatched junction nucleotides: 5. CDR3 bases: TGTGCCAGCAGTTCACTAGCGGGAGCATTTGAGCAGTTCTTC. Residues: CASSSLAGAFEQFF.

The rearrangement uses TRBV5-6 and TRBJ1-3; 8 positions match TRBD1. Trimming removed 4 bases from V and 7 bases from J; junction bases left unmatched: 4. The CDR3 is 13 amino acids. CDR1 and CDR2 (germline): SGHDT, YYEEEE. The CDR3 region has the DNA TGTGCCAGCAGCACCGGACAGGGCAACACCATATATTTT. Protein: CASSTGQGNTIYF.

The chain couples TRBV4-3 to TRBJ2-1; maybe TRBD2 (5 bases). This CDR3 has 16 residues. Germline lookup yields CDR1 LGHNA and CDR2 YSLEER. The germline V and J ends were trimmed by 1 base and 0 bases, with 10 bases remaining between them. CDR3 residues: CASSQVWLASYNEQFF. Written as DNA, the CDR3 is TGCGCCAGCAGCCAAGTTTGGCTAGCCTCCTACAATGAGCAGTTCTTC.

The chain carries TRBV28 and TRBJ1-5; a possible D gene is TRBD1 (5 bases). CDR1 and CDR2 (germline): MDHEN, SYDVKM. The CDR3 is 14 residues long. V was pared by 2 bases and J by 4 bases, with 9 bases between. The CDR3 nucleotides read TGTGCCAGCAGTTTAGGGGGGGGAAATCAGCCCCAGCATTTT. It specifies CASSLGGGNQPQHF.

CDR3 loop: CASSQVRGVGEKLFF. CDR3 nucleotides: TGTGCCAGCAGCCAAGTCAGGGGGGTTGGCGAAAAACTGTTTTTT. J is TRBJ1-4 and V is TRBV14; the match to TRBD1 covers 7 bases. Germline V gene sequence: CDR1 SGHDN, CDR2 FVKESK. CDR3 length equals 15 residues. Trimming at V came to 1 base and at J to 8 bases, leaving 7 bases not matched to a gene.

Only a few counts were recorded for this clone. V and J are TRBV19 and TRBJ2-1; TRBD2 is a possible D gene (5 bases). Germline V CDR1 and CDR2: LNHDA, SQIVND (reference sequence). With 4 bases removed from V and 7 bases from J, the gap between germline ends came to 11 bases. The CDR3 is 13 residues long. The CDR3, as DNA: TGTGCCAGTAGTAGGTCGTGGGAGAATGAGCAGTTCTTC. Amino acids: CASSRSWENEQFF.

This clone was recorded once. The CDR3 here is CASTVPGTGAYSNQPQHF. The DNA for the CDR3 is TGTGCCAGCACCGTACCCGGGACAGGGGCCTATAGCAATCAGCCCCAGCATTTT. The chain uses TRBV6-4 and TRBJ1-5; TRBD1 matches 10 bases. The CDR3 extends over 18 amino acids. Germline CDR1 reads MRHNA; CDR2 reads SNTAGT. The trim removed 7 bases at V and 0 bases at J, leaving 12 bases unmatched.

For this clone: Relative to the germline gene, one junction end is altered; a read error may explain this. CDR3 sequence reads: CASSFLLRGNPEAFF. The CDR3 region has the DNA TGTGCCAGCAGCTTTCTCCTTAGGGGGAACCCTGAAGCTTTCTTT. The rearrangement uses TRBV11-2 and TRBJ1-1; TRBD1 is a possible D gene (6 bases). CDR3 length equals 15 residues. Germline V gene sequence: CDR1 SGHAT, CDR2 FQNNGV.

This chain uses TRBV5-6 with TRBJ1-2, with D tentatively TRBD1 (5 bases). CDR1 and CDR2 (germline): SGHDT, YYEEEE. The CDR3 runs 12 residues. V was trimmed by 0 bases and J by 10 bases, leaving 10 bases between them. CDR3 sequence: CASSLARVYYTF. The CDR3 DNA is TGTGCCAGCAGCTTGGCCAGGGTTTACTACACCTTC. Filled out from reference TRBV5-6 and TRBJ1-2, the complete variable domain reads DAGVTQSPTHLIKTRGQQVTLRCSPKSGHDTVSWYQQALGQGPQFIFQYYEEEERQRGNFPDRFSGHQFPNYSSELNVNALLLGDSALYLCASSLARVYYTFGSGTRLTVV.

V gene TRBV3-1 (or the pseudogene TRBV3-2) combines with J gene TRBJ2-1; D not resolved. Trimming stripped 5 bases from V and 0 bases from J, with 11 bases between. Looked up from germline, CDR1 is LGHDT and CDR2 is YNNKEL (reference sequence). The CDR3 length is 15 residues. The CDR3 region is CASSNSPSSYNEQFF. The DNA of the CDR3 is TGTGCCAGCAGCAACTCTCCTAGCTCCTACAATGAGCAGTTCTTC.

The gene calls are TRBV27 and TRBJ2-5, with D tentatively TRBD2 (6 bases). The CDR3 sequence is 14 residues long. The V and J ends lost 3 bases and 2 bases respectively, with 10 bases between them. Germline values: CDR1 MNHEY, CDR2 SMNVEV (reference sequence). The chain's CDR3 is CASSFWSGQETQYF. CDR3 sequence (DNA): TGTGCCAGCAGTTTTTGGAGCGGGCAAGAGACCCAGTACTTC.

The chain couples TRBV27 to TRBJ2-7; 10 bases match TRBD2. Trimming cost V 3 bases and J 2 bases; bases outside gene matches: 4. Germline values: CDR1 MNHEY, CDR2 SMNVEV (reference sequence). The CDR3 contains 15 residues. This chain's CDR3 is CASSFASGGAYEQYF. Written as DNA, the CDR3 is TGTGCCAGCAGTTTTGCAAGCGGGGGGGCCTACGAGCAGTACTTC.

The rearrangement uses TRBV13 and TRBJ1-6; 9 nucleotides line up with TRBD1. The junction had 4 bases not matched to a gene; V was cut back by 0 bases and J by 10 bases. There are 15 residues in the CDR3. Per the germline V gene, CDR1 is PRHDT and CDR2 is FYEKMQ (reference sequence). The DNA of the CDR3 is TGTGCCAGCAGCTTAGGCCGGACAGGGGACTCACCCCTCCACTTT. This codes for CASSLGRTGDSPLHF. The full variable domain, in which reference TRBV13 and TRBJ1-6 provide the parts outside the CDR3, is AAGVIQSPRHLIKEKRETATLKCYPIPRHDTVYWYQQGPGQDPQFLISFYEKMQSDKGSIPDRFSAQQFSDYHSELNMSSLELGDSALYFCASSLGRTGDSPLHFGNGTRLTVT.

The chain carries TRBV28 and TRBJ1-5; 8 bases align to TRBD1. Germline values: CDR1 MDHEN, CDR2 SYDVKM. V gave up 8 bases and J gave up 2 bases; unmatched junction bases: 8. This CDR3 has 15 amino acids. CDR3 residues: CASLSGGAGNQPQHF. The CDR3 DNA reads as TGTGCCAGCCTCTCAGGGGGCGCCGGCAATCAGCCCCAGCATTTT. Drawing the rest from reference TRBV28 and TRBJ1-5, the complete variable domain is DVKVTQSSRYLVKRTGEKVFLECVQDMDHENMFWYRQDPGLGLRLIYFSYDVKMKEKGDIPEGYSVSREKKERFSLILESASTNQTSMYLCASLSGGAGNQPQHFGDGTRLSIL.

In this sample, this clone turned up once. The chain is built from TRBV28 and TRBJ1-6; 10 positions match TRBD1. The J segment lost 14 bases and the V segment lost 8 bases, leaving 12 bases of the junction unmatched. This CDR3 region has 14 residues. Germline-derived CDR1 and CDR2 are MDHEN and SYDVKM. CDR3 sequence: CASQSSGQGWSLHF. The CDR3 nucleotides are TGTGCCAGCCAGTCATCGGGACAGGGGTGGTCCCTCCACTTT.